Presented here are 25 T cell receptor beta chains from one specimen sequenced in a study of CD8+ T cells in alopecia areata. The treatment: oral pan-JAK inhibitor, 5-10 mg twice daily. In each case, RNA was isolated and then reverse transcribed into cDNA as the sequencing template. The assay was immunoSEQ multiplex PCR, and TCRdb's table has in-frame clones only and misses some. The sample has around 100,000 clones; 44% are singletons. The sequences come from CD8+ T cells sorted from blood, collected at week 24, from a patient treated with tofacitinib. These receptors all come from a human donor with alopecia areata.

The V gene is TRBV29-1, the J gene TRBJ2-7; D may correspond to TRBD1 or TRBD2 (5 bases each). Trimming removed 6 bases from V and 5 bases from J, with 17 bases in between. The length of the CDR3 is 13 residues. Germline values: CDR1 SQVTM, CDR2 ANQGSEA. In DNA form, the CDR3 reads TGCAGCGTACCGGGACCACCTAGTCACGAGCAGTACTTC. It specifies CSVPGPPSHEQYF.

V usage is TRBV5-1 and J usage is TRBJ2-7; D is possibly TRBD1 or TRBD2 (6 bases each). The length of the CDR3 is 14 residues. Trimming removed 0 bases from V and 5 bases from J, with 12 bases in between. From germline, CDR1 is SGHRS and CDR2 YFSETQ. The CDR3 protein is CASSLVGGTDEQYF. In nucleotides, the CDR3 is TGCGCCAGCAGCTTGGTGGGGGGCACCGACGAGCAGTACTTC. Combining the CDR3 with reference TRBV5-1 and TRBJ2-7 gives the whole variable domain KAGVTQTPRYLIKTRGQQVTLSCSPISGHRSVSWYQQTPGQGLQFLFEYFSETQRNKGNFPGRFSGRQFSNSRSEMNVSTLELGDSALYLCASSLVGGTDEQYFGPGTRLTVT.

Comment on this clone: The same CDR3 arises from other DNA sequences in this sample as well. The rearrangement uses TRBV9 and TRBJ2-1; 7 bases align to TRBD2. This CDR3 is built from 16 residues. Germline V lookup: CDR1 SGDLS, CDR2 YYNGEE. With V trimmed by 2 bases and J by 8 bases, 13 bases remained unmatched. The CDR3 loop is CASSVGKRTSDDEQFF. For the CDR3, the DNA is TGTGCCAGCAGCGTCGGGAAACGAACTAGCGACGATGAGCAGTTCTTC.

The rearrangement joins TRBV5-1 to TRBJ2-7; D is perhaps TRBD2 (6 bases). This CDR3 region has 12 residues. Germline loops: CDR1 SGHRS, CDR2 YFSETQ. Trimming took 0 bases from V and 7 from J, leaving 8 bases between them. CDR3 nucleotides: TGCGCCAGCAGCTTGGTCCGGGGGGAGCAGTACTTC. It yields the protein CASSLVRGEQYF.

This clone was detected only a few times. The chain links TRBV29-1 to TRBJ2-2; D gene unclear. This CDR3 is 14 amino acids long. In germline, CDR1 is SQVTM, CDR2 ANQGSEA. V lost 3 bases and J lost 2, with 10 bases in between. CDR3 DNA: TGCAGCGTTGACCTTCAGGAAAACACCGGGGAGCTGTTTTTT. This translates into CSVDLQENTGELFF.

This chain links TRBV28 with TRBJ2-1, with TRBD2 matching over 7 bases. V shed 3 bases and J 1 base; nucleotides not matched to a gene: 3. The CDR3 is 15 residues long. The germline gives CDR1 MDHEN, CDR2 SYDVKM. CDR3 protein: CASSFREGSYNEQFF. The DNA of the CDR3 is TGTGCCAGCAGTTTTAGGGAGGGATCCTACAATGAGCAGTTCTTC.

The genes are TRBV7-8 and TRBJ2-5, with a tentative D call TRBD2 (5 bases). Per the germline V gene, CDR1 is SGHVS and CDR2 is FQNEAQ. This CDR3 contains 15 residues. V was clipped by 0 bases and J by 0 bases, with 8 bases between them. This CDR3 reads CASSLAGGYQETQYF. CDR3 coding DNA: TGTGCCAGCAGCTTAGCGGGCGGGTACCAAGAGACCCAGTACTTC.

The gene calls are TRBV7-8 and TRBJ2-2; 8 nucleotides agree with TRBD2. The CDR3 contains 14 residues. With V trimmed by 3 bases and J by 5 bases, 2 bases remained unmatched. In germline, CDR1 is SGHVS, CDR2 FQNEAQ. The CDR3 is CASSFPGGTGELFF. The CDR3, as DNA: TGTGCCAGCAGCTTTCCGGGGGGGACCGGGGAGCTGTTTTTT.

V and J are TRBV6-1 and TRBJ2-2, with 10 bases that match TRBD2. Germline V gene data show CDR1 as MNHNS and CDR2 as SASEGT. The ends lost 4 bases at V and 3 bases at J; junction bases unmatched: 5. The CDR3 is 16 residues long. DNA for the CDR3: TGTGCCAGCAGTGCCCTAGCGGGAGATGACACCGGGGAGCTGTTTTTT. It translates to CASSALAGDDTGELFF.

The gene calls are TRBV29-1 and TRBJ1-2; no reliable D call. Trimming removed 0 bases from V and 0 bases from J, with 11 bases in between. This CDR3 contains 15 residues. The V gene's germline CDR1 is SQVTM and CDR2 ANQGSEA. Here the CDR3 DNA reads TGCAGCGTTGAAGATGGCACCGGGACTAACTATGGCTACACCTTC. Translated: CSVEDGTGTNYGYTF.

This clone was detected a few times. J is TRBJ1-1 and V is TRBV19; D perhaps matches TRBD1 (6 bases). V gave up 5 bases and J gave up 1 base, with 14 bases separating them. The CDR3 totals 15 residues. The germline V gene encodes CDR1 LNHDA and CDR2 SQIVND (reference sequence). The CDR3 sequence: CASSRPLDRNTEAFF. DNA for the CDR3: TGTGCCAGTAGTCGACCTTTGGACAGGAACACTGAAGCTTTCTTT.

This clone appeared a single time. The chain links TRBV27 to TRBJ2-6; D is unclear. V was clipped by 2 bases and J by 0 bases, with 14 bases between them. Germline values: CDR1 MNHEY, CDR2 SMNVEV (reference sequence). The CDR3 is 18 amino acids. The CDR3 reads CASSLRSTVYSGANVLTF. CDR3 nucleotides: TGTGCCAGCAGTTTAAGATCTACAGTTTACTCTGGGGCCAACGTCCTGACTTTC.

This chain links TRBV13 with TRBJ1-1; 8 bases fit TRBD1. The V gene end was trimmed by 1 base and the J gene end by 1 base; junction bases not matched to a gene: 2. The CDR3 has 15 residues. Germline V gene lookup returns CDR1 PRHDT and CDR2 FYEKMQ (reference sequence). The CDR3 spells CASSLAQGANTEAFF. CDR3 nucleotide sequence: TGTGCCAGCAGCTTAGCTCAGGGGGCGAACACTGAAGCTTTCTTT.

Here the CDR3 DNA reads TGTGCCAGCAGTTTATACGGGAGTTCCCAGTACTTC. Amino acids: CASSLYGSSQYF. This chain links TRBV28 with TRBJ2-7; D might be TRBD2 (6 bases). Trimming removed 1 base from V and 10 bases from J, with 11 bases in between. The germline V gene encodes CDR1 MDHEN and CDR2 SYDVKM. This CDR3 is 12 amino acids long.

The chain combines TRBV4-1 with TRBJ2-7; TRBD1 matches 7 bases. Trimming removed 1 base from V and 3 bases from J; junction bases left unmatched: 6. Germline CDR1 MGHRA, CDR2 YSYEKL. The CDR3 length is 15 residues. The chain's CDR3 is CASSQGTGLDYEQYF. The CDR3 coding sequence is TGCGCCAGCAGCCAAGGGACAGGCCTTGACTACGAGCAGTACTTC.

This clone has a handful of counts. V usage is TRBV5-1 and J usage is TRBJ2-1; 9 nucleotides agree with TRBD1. The CDR3 contains 15 residues. V was pared by 4 bases and J by 4 bases, with 6 bases of the junction left unmatched. Germline loops: CDR1 SGHRS, CDR2 YFSETQ. CDR3 amino acids: CASSHRDREYNEQFF. For the CDR3, the DNA is TGCGCCAGCAGCCACCGGGACAGGGAATACAATGAGCAGTTCTTC.

This chain joins TRBV30 and TRBJ2-3, with D unclear. Germline CDR1 is GTSNPN and CDR2 is SVGIG (reference sequence). Trimming removed 0 bases from V and 2 bases from J, with 6 bases in between. The length of the CDR3 is 13 residues. CDR3 protein: CAWSVTPTDTQYF. CDR3 in DNA: TGTGCCTGGAGTGTAACACCCACAGATACGCAGTATTTT.

V is TRBV27 and J is TRBJ2-7, with 12 bases that match TRBD2. Germline V gives CDR1 MNHEY, CDR2 SMNVEV (reference sequence). This CDR3 region has 17 residues. Losses at the gene ends were 7 bases for V and 5 bases for J; bases not matched to a gene: 15. The CDR3 here is CASMGGTSGPRGHEQYF. CDR3 DNA sequence: TGTGCCAGCATGGGCGGGACTAGCGGGCCAAGGGGCCACGAGCAGTACTTC.

The chain combines TRBV30 with TRBJ1-4; 7 bases are a match to TRBD1. Germline values: CDR1 GTSNPN, CDR2 SVGIG (reference sequence). Germline trimming cut 2 bases from V and 8 bases from J; bases unmatched to any gene: 8. The CDR3 spans 14 residues. CDR3 residues: CAWSPTGSGEKLFF. The CDR3 region has the DNA TGTGCCTGGAGTCCGACAGGGTCAGGCGAAAAACTGTTTTTT.

This clone was observed a few times. The chain recombines TRBV30 with TRBJ2-1; TRBD2 might be the D (6 bases). This CDR3 comprises 14 residues. The germline CDR1 and CDR2 sequences are GTSNPN and SVGIG (reference sequence). The V end lost 4 bases, the J end lost 7 bases, and 17 bases lay between the germline ends. CDR3 sequence (DNA): TGTGCCTGGACCTCGGGGCGGGGAGGAAATGAGCAGTTCTTC. This gives the protein CAWTSGRGGNEQFF.

V and J are TRBV29-1 and TRBJ1-1; D unclear. V gave up 5 bases and J gave up 0 bases, with 7 bases separating them. This CDR3 region has 12 residues. Germline values: CDR1 SQVTM, CDR2 ANQGSEA. CDR3 bases: TGCAGCGTTTATATGATGAACACTGAAGCTTTCTTT. This translates into CSVYMMNTEAFF.

This clone was seen only a few times. The rearrangement uses TRBV5-4 and TRBJ2-2; D call uncertain. Trimming removed 4 bases from V and 4 bases from J, with 14 bases in between. Germline CDR1 SGHNT, CDR2 YYREEE (reference sequence). CDR3 length equals 15 residues. The CDR3 DNA reads TGTGCCAGCAGCACCCCGGACGGTCTCACCGGGGAGCTGTTTTTT. It is translated as CASSTPDGLTGELFF.

The chain carries TRBV27 and TRBJ2-7; 8 bases are shared with TRBD1. V gave up 5 bases and J gave up 1 base; unmatched junction bases: 4. Looked up from germline, CDR1 is MNHEY and CDR2 is SMNVEV (reference sequence). The CDR3 extends over 14 amino acids. The CDR3 here is CASSAGTGSYEQYF. CDR3 nucleotides: TGTGCCAGCAGTGCGGGGACAGGATCCTACGAGCAGTACTTC.

This clone was observed a few times. This rearrangement joins TRBV4-1 to TRBJ2-5; perhaps D is TRBD1 or TRBD2 (5 bases each). Gene TRBJ2-7 matches the end of the DNA better, so the J call may be wrong. The germline V gene encodes CDR1 MGHRA and CDR2 YSYEKL. The length of the CDR3 is 16 residues. The CDR3 DNA follows: TGCGCCAGCAGCCGAGGACTCGGGGACCCTCTCTACGAGCAGTACTTC. Translated: CASSRGLGDPLYEQYF.

This chain connects TRBV14 to TRBJ2-7, with TRBD1 as a possible D gene (5 bases). The V end was cut by 0 bases, the J end by 3 bases, with 15 bases between. Germline CDR1 and CDR2: SGHDN and FVKESK. CDR3 size: 16 residues. The CDR3 is CASSQDQGLPFYEQYF. CDR3 DNA: TGTGCCAGCAGCCAAGATCAGGGCCTCCCCTTCTACGAGCAGTACTTC. Complete variable domain (other parts from reference TRBV14 and TRBJ2-7): EAGVTQFPSHSVIEKGQTVTLRCDPISGHDNLYWYRRVMGKEIKFLLHFVKESKQDESGMPNNRFLAERTGGTYSTLKVQPAELEDSGVYFCASSQDQGLPFYEQYFGPGTRLTVT.